These 26 T cell receptor beta chains were sequenced from one sample in a study of post-analysis software for immune sequencing data (dated by TCRdb to the mid-2010s). Library creation used PCR. The listed sequencing device is Illumina HiSeq 2500. Unique molecular identifiers were incorporated into TCR beta cDNA libraries to reduce PCR and sequencing biases. In-frame beta chains were kept once TCRdb had trimmed the public reads at Q25 with fastp and called clones with MiXCR. Each CDR3 protein gets just one entry, which takes the most common genes and DNA from the rows behind it. The sample table contains around 500,000 distinct CDR3 sequences; only one count was recorded for under 40% of them. Approximately 6% of the sample belongs to the ten largest clones. Their specific antigens are unknown. Broader findings and caveats from the paper: Patients showed significantly higher frequencies than controls for about five TRBV segments, among them TRBV5-6, TRBV5-1 and TRBV20-1.

The sequencing input was blood. Source of these receptors: a girl under 18 with multiple sclerosis.

This clonotype turned up a few times. The chain combines TRBV18 with TRBJ2-5; TRBD1 matches 8 bases. The CDR3 extends over 14 amino acids. Per germline, CDR1 KGHSH and CDR2 LQKENI. The junction had 2 bases not matched to a gene; V was cut back by 0 bases and J by 5 bases. The CDR3 nucleotides are TGTGCCAGCTCACCACCGGACAGGGCTGAGACCCAGTACTTC. This sequence encodes CASSPPDRAETQYF. Filled out from reference TRBV18 and TRBJ2-5, the complete variable domain reads NAGVMQNPRHLVRRRGQEARLRCSPMKGHSHVYWYRQLPEEGLKFMVYLQKENIIDESGMPKERFSAEFPKEGPSILRIQQVVRGDSAAYFCASSPPDRAETQYFGPGTRLLVL.

The chain couples TRBV6-1 to TRBJ1-4; 7 positions agree with TRBD1. The J segment lost 4 bases and the V segment lost 4 bases, leaving 6 bases of the junction unmatched. The CDR3 runs to 15 residues. Germline CDR1 and CDR2: MNHNS and SASEGT. The CDR3 region is CASSGRTGFNEKLFF. CDR3 bases: TGTGCCAGCAGTGGGCGGACAGGTTTTAATGAAAAACTGTTTTTT.

The chain has TRBV15 and TRBJ1-4, with 9 bases fitting TRBD1. J gave up 7 bases and V 2 bases, and 2 bases lay outside the gene matches. This CDR3 has 14 residues. Germline lookup yields CDR1 LNHNV and CDR2 YYDKDF (reference sequence). The chain's CDR3 is CATSRTGGLEKLFF. The CDR3 DNA follows: TGTGCCACCAGCAGAACAGGGGGCCTTGAAAAACTGTTTTTT.

This clonotype has more than one count but fewer than ten. This chain links TRBV11-2 with TRBJ1-5; 7 bases map to TRBD1. The V segment lost 5 bases and the J segment 4 bases; nucleotides outside the gene matches: 8. CDR1 is SGHAT, CDR2 FQNNGV, per germline. The CDR3 is 15 amino acids. This CDR3 is CASSVNRGFNQPQHF. The CDR3 DNA follows: TGTGCCAGCAGCGTCAACAGGGGCTTTAATCAGCCCCAGCATTTT.

This clonotype was seen only once. The gene calls are TRBV18 and TRBJ2-3, with 7 bases aligning to TRBD2. The germline gives CDR1 KGHSH, CDR2 LQKENI. This CDR3 comprises 16 residues. V trimming: 1 base; J trimming: 4 bases; junction bases outside the gene matches: 8. This CDR3 reads CASSPQGGNPPDTQYF. The CDR3 nucleotides read TGTGCCAGCTCACCACAGGGAGGGAACCCCCCAGATACGCAGTATTTT.

The chain uses TRBV10-3 and TRBJ2-2; D is unresolved. The CDR3 runs to 11 residues. Germline V gene sequence: CDR1 ENHRY, CDR2 SYGVKD. The ends were cut back, 11 bases at V and 4 bases at J, with 8 bases in the middle. The CDR3 reads CAHQVTGELFF. The CDR3 DNA follows: TGTGCCCACCAAGTCACCGGGGAGCTGTTTTTT.

V and J are TRBV7-9 and TRBJ1-1, with D unclear. With 4 bases removed from V and 7 bases from J, the gap between germline ends came to 10 bases. Germline values: CDR1 SEHNR, CDR2 FQNEAQ (reference sequence). This CDR3 region has 12 residues. CDR3 residues: CASSSDLYEAFF. CDR3 bases: TGTGCCAGCAGCTCCGACCTCTATGAAGCTTTCTTT.

V usage is TRBV20-1 and J usage is TRBJ2-7; 7 positions agree with TRBD2. V lost 3 bases to trimming and J lost 10 bases; unmatched junction nucleotides: 6. The germline V gene has CDR1 DFQATT and CDR2 SNEGSKA (reference sequence). This CDR3 region has 11 residues. CDR3 region: CSASNQGLQYF. DNA of the CDR3: TGCAGTGCTAGCAATCAGGGACTACAGTACTTC.

The chain couples TRBV18 to TRBJ1-1, with TRBD1 matching over 8 bases. The CDR3 is 17 residues long. Germline values: CDR1 KGHSH, CDR2 LQKENI. V lost 0 bases and J lost 3; bases outside the gene matches: 9. The CDR3: CASSPPGQASRDTEAFF. The CDR3 DNA is TGTGCCAGCTCACCACCGGGACAGGCTTCGAGGGACACTGAAGCTTTCTTT.

This clonotype has just a few counts. This chain joins TRBV12-5 and TRBJ1-2; tentative D call: TRBD1 (5 bases). The CDR3 totals 15 residues. Between the trimmed V and J ends, which lost 4 bases and 2 bases, there was a span of 14 bases. CDR1 is LGHNT and CDR2 is FRNRAP in the germline V gene. The CDR3 DNA follows: TGTGCTAGTGGTTCTTCCCTCGGGGGGAACTATGGCTACACCTTC. The encoded protein is CASGSSLGGNYGYTF.

There are a few counts of this clonotype. The chain is built from TRBV4-1 and TRBJ2-1, with 9 nucleotides matching TRBD1. The germline CDR1 and CDR2 sequences are MGHRA and YSYEKL. Unmatched junction bases numbered 3, after V lost 3 bases and J lost 6 bases. This CDR3 region has 14 residues. For the CDR3, the DNA is TGCGCCAGCAGCCACCCGGGACAGGGCAATGAGCAGTTCTTC. Protein: CASSHPGQGNEQFF.

The rearrangement links TRBV20-1 to TRBJ2-3; 12 positions agree with TRBD2. The CDR3 totals 18 residues. V lost 3 bases to trimming and J lost 3 bases; unmatched junction nucleotides: 13. The germline CDR1 and CDR2 sequences are DFQATT and SNEGSKA (reference sequence). The CDR3 here is CSASSASGGVGGTDTQYF. CDR3 sequence (DNA): TGCAGTGCTAGCTCGGCTAGCGGGGGGGTTGGTGGGACAGATACGCAGTATTTT.

The rearrangement links TRBV3-1 to TRBJ2-1; 7 bases fit TRBD1. This CDR3 spans 16 amino acids. The germline V gene has CDR1 LGHDT and CDR2 YNNKEL (reference sequence). J lost 6 bases, V lost 6 bases, and 14 bases had no gene match. CDR3 coding DNA: TGTGCCAGCAGTAACACAGGGGCTCGTTCTGCCAATGAGCAGTTCTTC. Its translation is CASSNTGARSANEQFF.

This clonotype was counted only a few times. This rearrangement joins TRBV6-6 to TRBJ1-2; TRBD1 is a possible D gene (6 bases). This CDR3 is built from 15 residues. Germline assignment: CDR1 MNHNY and CDR2 SVGAGI (reference sequence). V gave up 0 bases and J gave up 3 bases, with 11 bases separating them. The CDR3 DNA reads as TGTGCCAGCAGTTACTCGAACGAGGGGGACTATGGCTACACCTTC. Its translation: CASSYSNEGDYGYTF.

Ten or more counts support this clonotype. The rearrangement links TRBV6-5 to TRBJ1-1; unclear D gene. The CDR3 runs to 12 residues. Germline-derived CDR1 and CDR2 are MNHEY and SVGAGI. The V end was cut by 5 bases, the J end by 1 base, with 5 bases between. CDR3 DNA: TGTGCCAGCAGTGCCGGGAACACTGAAGCTTTCTTT. It yields the protein CASSAGNTEAFF.

V gene TRBV5-4 combines with J gene TRBJ2-6; D ambiguous. The ends were cut back, 0 bases at V and 6 bases at J, with 1 base in the middle. The CDR3 is made up of 12 amino acids. Germline CDR1 is SGHNT and CDR2 is YYREEE (reference sequence). The CDR3 protein is CASSLAANVLTF. In DNA form, the CDR3 reads TGTGCCAGCAGCTTGGCGGCCAACGTCCTGACTTTC.

This clonotype was picked up many times. The chain employs TRBV4-2 and TRBJ2-5, with D perhaps matching TRBD1 (5 bases). CDR1 is LGHNA and CDR2 is YNFKEQ in the germline V gene. This CDR3 region has 14 residues. The V end was cut by 1 base, the J end by 1 base, with 7 bases between. CDR3 loop: CASSQGQRQETQYF. Written as DNA, the CDR3 is TGTGCCAGCAGCCAAGGACAGCGCCAAGAGACCCAGTACTTC.

The sample holds a few counts of this clonotype. The V call is TRBV20-1, the J call TRBJ2-3; D remains unclear. V lost 1 base to trimming and J lost 0 bases, with 5 bases between them. CDR3 length equals 13 residues. Germline CDR1 and CDR2: DFQATT and SNEGSKA (reference sequence). CDR3 loop: CSARVTSTDTQYF. Here the CDR3 DNA reads TGCAGTGCTAGAGTCACTAGCACAGATACGCAGTATTTT.

The rearrangement uses TRBV5-6 and TRBJ1-2; D unresolved. Germline lookup yields CDR1 SGHDT and CDR2 YYEEEE. The ends were cut back, 0 bases at V and 4 bases at J, with 16 bases in the middle. This CDR3 has 16 residues. CDR3 sequence (DNA): TGTGCCAGCAGCTTGGGGATTAGCTCGACCGTCTATGGCTACACCTTC. It codes for CASSLGISSTVYGYTF.

The chain employs TRBV19 and TRBJ1-5; D is perhaps TRBD1 (5 bases). The CDR3 has 12 amino acids. V dropped 3 bases and J dropped 6 bases, with 6 bases sitting between them. Germline V CDR1 and CDR2: LNHDA, SQIVND (reference sequence). CDR3 sequence: CASSMGPQPQHF. CDR3 coding DNA: TGTGCCAGTAGTATGGGGCCTCAGCCCCAGCATTTT.

V usage is TRBV6-4 and J usage is TRBJ2-3; D call uncertain. The CDR3 is 13 residues long. V lost 1 base and J lost 3, with 5 bases in between. Germline CDR1 is MRHNA and CDR2 is SNTAGT. This chain's CDR3 is CASSDYWTDTQYF. The CDR3 DNA reads TGTGCCAGCAGTGACTACTGGACAGATACGCAGTATTTT.

This chain links TRBV27 with TRBJ1-5; D not certain. Trimming removed 5 bases from V and 7 bases from J, with 12 bases in between. Germline CDR1 MNHEY, CDR2 SMNVEV (reference sequence). CDR3 size: 13 residues. The CDR3 coding sequence is TGTGCCAGCAGTATTAGGGTTGAACAGCCCCAGCATTTT. Amino acids: CASSIRVEQPQHF.

The chain carries TRBV9 and TRBJ1-1; D is uncertain. V was shortened by 1 base and J by 0 bases, with 10 bases between the two germline ends. Germline CDR1 reads SGDLS; CDR2 reads YYNGEE. This CDR3 region has 15 residues. The CDR3 spells CASSVSHPLNTEAFF. DNA of the CDR3: TGTGCCAGCAGCGTAAGTCACCCCCTGAACACTGAAGCTTTCTTT.

The gene calls are TRBV6-1 and TRBJ2-3; 10 bases are a match to TRBD2. The CDR3 sequence is 17 residues long. Per the germline V gene, CDR1 is MNHNS and CDR2 is SASEGT. V was pared by 8 bases and J by 0 bases, with 11 bases of the junction left unmatched. CDR3 nucleotides: TGTGCCAGCGTAGCACTAGCGGGACTTACTAGCACAGATACGCAGTATTTT. This gives the protein CASVALAGLTSTDTQYF.

This sequence joins TRBV10-3 and TRBJ2-1; D is ambiguous. The J call is in doubt because the DNA end fits TRBJ2-7 better. The CDR3 extends over 13 amino acids. Germline V gene data show CDR1 as ENHRY and CDR2 as SYGVKD. This CDR3 reads CAIRIPAYNEQYF. The CDR3 nucleotides are TGTGCCATCAGAATTCCCGCCTACAATGAGCAGTACTTC.

The chain couples TRBV29-1 to TRBJ2-5; 9 nucleotides match TRBD1. Matching the DNA end better, TRBJ2-7 makes the J call doubtful. Germline-derived CDR1 and CDR2 are SQVTM and ANQGSEA. The CDR3 loop spans 13 amino acids. DNA for the CDR3: TGCAGCGTTGTACAGGGGGCGTTTTACGAGCAGTACTTC. Translated, it gives CSVVQGAFYEQYF.